Given below is one T cell receptor beta chain in context. Its antigen is unidentified. After expansion with viral peptide pools in the ViraFEST assay, antigen-specific CD4+ T cells were sequenced. Investigators separated out CD4+ T cells once approximately 10 days of culture had passed. Two doses of either BNT162b2 or mRNA-1273 were given to each participant. People in the vaccine group had not been infected with SARS-CoV-2 before, and their nucleocapsid antibodies were negative. This sample was taken from a study of vaccination effects on CD4 cells after COVID-19. Using immunoSEQ multiplex PCR, the repertoire was profiled, and TCRdb retains in-frame clones only, with some absent. The sample lists tens of thousands of clones, roughly 80% seen once, with roughly 5.7% in the top ten. Trimming shortened V by 5 bases and J by 5 bases, and 9 bases separated the two germline ends. Germline loops: CDR1 WSHSY, CDR2 SAAADI. The CDR3 runs 12 residues.

The specimen was CD4+ T cells from PBMCs cultured with SARS-CoV-2 spike peptides, collected after COVID-19 vaccination. The TCR was taken from a human donor who received a COVID-19 vaccine. Some clones in this sample may be carry-over from other donors' samples. The V and J genes are TRBV10-2 and TRBJ2-5, with D possibly TRBD1 on 6 matching bases. The CDR3 reads CASSLRGETQYF. Written as DNA, the CDR3 is TGCGCCAGCAGTCTGAGGGGGGAGACCCAGTACTTC.